The 32 T cell receptor beta chains in this list originate from one sample, sequenced in a study of long-term antiretroviral therapy in people with HIV. Researchers ran immunoSEQ v3.0 at survey level. The assay was immunoSEQ multiplex PCR, and TCRdb's table has in-frame clones only and misses some. The table lists tens of thousands of clones, roughly 84% of them singletons. The sample in question was unsorted PBMCs, obtained approximately 4.8 years after starting antiretroviral therapy. The receptor set was obtained from a man aged 35 to 55 with HIV.

V is TRBV6-1 and J is TRBJ2-5; a possible D gene is TRBD1 (6 bases). The CDR3 has 16 residues. The V end lost 1 base, the J end lost 5 bases, and 17 bases lay between the germline ends. The germline V gene has CDR1 MNHNS and CDR2 SASEGT. CDR3 in DNA: TGTGCCAGCAGTGAAGGGTTAACAGGGCCCGCGGAGACCCAGTACTTC. Translated: CASSEGLTGPAETQYF.

This CDR3 is CASSNRDRGGTGELFF. The CDR3 nucleotides are TGTGCCAGCAGCAACCGCGACAGGGGAGGCACCGGGGAGCTGTTTTTT. This rearrangement joins TRBV7-8 to TRBJ2-2, with 8 bases aligning to TRBD1. The V gene's germline CDR1 is SGHVS and CDR2 FQNEAQ. V lost 5 bases, J lost 4 bases, and 9 bases stayed unmatched. This CDR3 has 16 residues.

The chain joins TRBV13 to TRBJ2-3, with TRBD2 matching 7 bases. This CDR3 region has 14 residues. Germline trimming cut 3 bases from V and 3 bases from J; bases unmatched to any gene: 3. The germline V gene has CDR1 PRHDT and CDR2 FYEKMQ (reference sequence). The CDR3 region has the DNA TGTGCCAGCAGCTTTACTAGCGCAACAGATACGCAGTATTTT. Protein: CASSFTSATDTQYF.

The chain employs TRBV4-2 and TRBJ2-7; D is uncertain. This CDR3 is 16 amino acids long. CDR1 and CDR2 (germline): LGHNA, YNFKEQ. The germline V and J ends were trimmed by 0 bases and 0 bases, with 12 bases remaining between them. In DNA, the CDR3 is TGTGCCAGCAGCCAAGATTTGGGATTAAGCTCCTACGAGCAGTACTTC. As protein: CASSQDLGLSSYEQYF.

This clone appeared a single time. The rearrangement links TRBV9 to TRBJ2-5, with D perhaps matching TRBD1 (6 bases). CDR1 is SGDLS, CDR2 YYNGEE, per germline. V lost 2 bases to trimming and J lost 1 base, with 15 bases between them. The CDR3 contains 16 residues. The DNA of the CDR3 is TGTGCCAGCAGCGTTGCCGGGACAACCCTCCAAGAGACCCAGTACTTC. Translated: CASSVAGTTLQETQYF.

To note about this clone: A read error is likely, as this CDR3 ends without the conserved phenylalanine or tryptophan. This chain joins TRBV2 and TRBJ1-1, with D perhaps TRBD1 (6 bases). The V end lost 3 bases, the J end lost 3 bases, and 17 bases lay between the germline ends. This CDR3 region has 16 residues. The germline gives CDR1 SNHLY, CDR2 FYNNEI. The CDR3 coding sequence is TGTGCCAGCAGTGAGGACTGGAGGGAGGGGGACACTGAAGCTTTCCTT. Translating gives CASSEDWREGDTEAFL.

The V call is TRBV5-4, the J call TRBJ2-3; D is possibly TRBD2 (6 bases). There are 15 residues in the CDR3. V gave up 5 bases and J gave up 6 bases, with 19 bases separating them. Germline loops: CDR1 SGHNT, CDR2 YYREEE (reference sequence). CDR3 amino acids: CASSTRSGRLDTQYF. The CDR3 coding sequence is TGTGCCAGCAGTACTCGGAGCGGGCGGCTCGATACGCAGTATTTT.

This clone was detected only once. The V and J genes are TRBV30 and TRBJ2-7; the D is unclear. The CDR3 spans 12 residues. V lost 6 bases and J lost 3, with 12 bases in between. CDR1 GTSNPN and CDR2 SVGIG come from the germline V gene (reference sequence). The chain's CDR3 is CACLRPDYEQYF. DNA for the CDR3: TGTGCCTGTCTTAGGCCGGACTACGAGCAGTACTTC.

The rearrangement uses TRBV6-1 and TRBJ2-7; D gene unclear. V was pared by 10 bases and J by 0 bases, with 16 bases between. Germline lookup yields CDR1 MNHNS and CDR2 SASEGT. The CDR3 sequence is 14 residues long. This CDR3 is CANRPGPSSYEQYF. As DNA, the CDR3 is TGTGCCAACCGGCCGGGCCCTAGCTCCTACGAGCAGTACTTC.

This chain links TRBV5-4 with TRBJ2-3; 10 nucleotides agree with TRBD1. The CDR3 covers 14 residues. Trimming removed 5 bases from V and 4 bases from J; junction bases left unmatched: 4. Germline V gives CDR1 SGHNT, CDR2 YYREEE (reference sequence). For the CDR3, the DNA is TGTGCCAGCAGGGACAGGGGGTTGGCAGATACGCAGTATTTT. Residues: CASRDRGLADTQYF.

The chain couples TRBV11-2 to TRBJ2-7; D gene ambiguous. The length of the CDR3 is 12 residues. Germline assignment: CDR1 SGHAT and CDR2 FQNNGV. The ends were cut back, 1 base at V and 4 bases at J, with 5 bases in the middle. The CDR3 spells CASSLGVYEQYF. The CDR3 DNA follows: TGTGCCAGCAGCTTAGGGGTATACGAGCAGTACTTC.

The CDR3 bases are TGTGCCAGCAGTGTTACAGCCTCTTCCTACGAGCAGTACTTC. This gives the protein CASSVTASSYEQYF. V gene TRBV6-1 combines with J gene TRBJ2-7; D remains ambiguous. In germline, CDR1 is MNHNS, CDR2 SASEGT. The CDR3 sequence is 14 residues long. Trimming stripped 4 bases from V and 1 base from J, with 11 bases between.

The chain links TRBV19 to TRBJ2-6, with D hard to call. CDR1 is LNHDA, CDR2 SQIVND, per germline (reference sequence). This CDR3 has 14 residues. The germline V and J ends were trimmed by 6 bases and 4 bases, with 10 bases remaining between them. The CDR3 bases are TGTGCCAGTAGGGCTTCCGACGGGGCCAACGTCCTGACTTTC. Translated: CASRASDGANVLTF.

The rearrangement joins TRBV7-9 to TRBJ1-1, with D possibly TRBD1 on 5 matching bases. V was shortened by 1 base and J by 4 bases, with 19 bases between the two germline ends. The germline V gene has CDR1 SEHNR and CDR2 FQNEAQ (reference sequence). This CDR3 is 17 amino acids long. CDR3 bases: TGTGCCAGCAGCTTAGAGAGCACCTCGGGGGTAGGCACTGAAGCTTTCTTT. Translating gives CASSLESTSGVGTEAFF.

V is TRBV7-7 and J is TRBJ1-3; D not certain. The CDR3 length is 10 residues. In germline, CDR1 is SSHAT, CDR2 FNYEAQ (reference sequence). V lost 5 bases and J 7 bases, leaving 3 bases between the germline ends. The CDR3 is CASSPNTIYF. The CDR3 DNA reads as TGTGCCAGCAGCCCCAACACCATATATTTT.

The chain links TRBV6-4 to TRBJ1-5; D unclear. CDR1 is MRHNA and CDR2 is SNTAGT in the germline V gene. V was shortened by 3 bases and J by 1 base, with 10 bases between the two germline ends. This CDR3 has 15 residues. The CDR3 DNA sequence: TGTGCCAGCAGTGAATCAATAGGAAGCAATCAGCCCCAGCATTTT. This translates into CASSESIGSNQPQHF.

The chain uses TRBV5-1 and TRBJ2-6, with unresolved D. This CDR3 is 14 amino acids long. Germline V gene lookup returns CDR1 SGHRS and CDR2 YFSETQ. The V gene lost 6 bases and the J gene lost 4 bases, with 11 bases spanning the gap. This chain's CDR3 is CASTQGGGANVLTF. As DNA, the CDR3 is TGCGCCAGCACCCAAGGTGGGGGGGCCAACGTCCTGACTTTC. The full variable domain, in which reference TRBV5-1 and TRBJ2-6 provide the parts outside the CDR3, is KAGVTQTPRYLIKTRGQQVTLSCSPISGHRSVSWYQQTPGQGLQFLFEYFSETQRNKGNFPGRFSGRQFSNSRSEMNVSTLELGDSALYLCASTQGGGANVLTFGAGSRLTVL.

The genes are TRBV19 and TRBJ2-7; D is undetermined. The CDR3 covers 16 residues. V lost 0 bases, J lost 0 bases, and 12 bases lay in between. The V gene's germline CDR1 is LNHDA and CDR2 SQIVND (reference sequence). The CDR3 bases are TGTGCCAGTAGTATAGACCTCGGACGAACCTCCTACGAGCAGTACTTC. Amino acids: CASSIDLGRTSYEQYF. Looking up the rest from reference TRBV19 and TRBJ2-7 gives the full variable domain: DGGITQSPKYLFRKEGQNVTLSCEQNLNHDAMYWYRQDPGQGLRLIYYSQIVNDFQKGDIAEGYSVSREKKESFPLTVTSAQKNPTAFYLCASSIDLGRTSYEQYFGPGTRLTVT.

This clone occurred once. The chain links TRBV19 to TRBJ2-3, with D perhaps TRBD2 (6 bases). The CDR3 runs to 14 residues. The germline gives CDR1 LNHDA, CDR2 SQIVND (reference sequence). V lost 10 bases to trimming and J lost 2 bases, with 16 bases between them. The CDR3 sequence: CATNRDLNTDTQYF. The CDR3, as DNA: TGTGCCACCAACCGGGACTTAAACACAGATACGCAGTATTTT.

This chain links TRBV6-5 with TRBJ2-1, with 9 bases aligning to TRBD1. V lost 6 bases to trimming and J lost 14 bases; unmatched junction nucleotides: 11. Germline V gene data show CDR1 as MNHEY and CDR2 as SVGAGI. The CDR3 covers 13 residues. The CDR3 bases are TGTGCCAGCAGCCGTGTTGACAGGGGGTCAAAGTTCTTC. It specifies CASSRVDRGSKFF.

This clone came up once. The chain is built from TRBV7-8 and TRBJ2-7; D possibly corresponds to TRBD2 (6 bases). The V end lost 3 bases, the J end lost 2 bases, and 11 bases lay between the germline ends. The CDR3 is made up of 14 amino acids. The germline V gene has CDR1 SGHVS and CDR2 FQNEAQ. CDR3 coding DNA: TGTGCCAGCAGCTTCGCTAGCGCAGCCTACGAGCAGTACTTC. Its protein is CASSFASAAYEQYF.

The chain joins TRBV7-9 to TRBJ2-3, with a possible D match to TRBD2 (7 bases). Germline loops: CDR1 SEHNR, CDR2 FQNEAQ (reference sequence). V shed 6 bases and J shed 8 bases, with 27 bases lying between them. The CDR3 consists of 17 residues. CDR3 sequence reads: CASSAPGEGFPEGTQYF. DNA for the CDR3: TGTGCCAGCAGTGCTCCAGGGGAGGGATTCCCTGAGGGTACGCAGTATTTT.

The chain uses TRBV13 and TRBJ2-7; D uncertain. The CDR3 is 15 amino acids. Germline loops: CDR1 PRHDT, CDR2 FYEKMQ (reference sequence). V was shortened by 5 bases and J by 0 bases, with 14 bases between the two germline ends. The CDR3 sequence: CASSTPFGNSYEQYF. The CDR3 DNA reads as TGTGCCAGCAGCACACCTTTCGGTAACTCCTACGAGCAGTACTTC.

V is TRBV6-6 and J is TRBJ2-1, with D possibly TRBD2 on 6 matching bases. V lost 11 bases and J 1 base, leaving 9 bases between the germline ends. This CDR3 region has 12 residues. Germline-derived CDR1 and CDR2 are MNHNY and SVGAGI (reference sequence). Here the CDR3 reads CAASGSYNEQFF. CDR3 DNA sequence: TGTGCCGCGAGCGGGTCCTACAATGAGCAGTTCTTC.

This chain uses TRBV19 with TRBJ2-1; D not resolved. This CDR3 contains 11 residues. Germline V CDR1 and CDR2: LNHDA, SQIVND (reference sequence). Trimming pared 3 bases from V and 10 bases from J, leaving 7 bases between. CDR3 nucleotides: TGTGCCAGTAGTATCGGTGGGGAGCAGTTCTTC. This translates into CASSIGGEQFF.

This clone has a single count. The rearrangement joins TRBV11-2 to TRBJ1-5; the D gene is possibly TRBD1 (5 bases). Trimming left V 3 bases short and J 6 bases short, with 12 bases between. Germline lookup yields CDR1 SGHAT and CDR2 FQNNGV. The CDR3 totals 14 residues. The CDR3 nucleotides read TGTGCCAGCAGCTTTGGGGGGTCGGGTCAGCCCCAGCATTTT. Its protein product is CASSFGGSGQPQHF.

The chain is built from TRBV9 and TRBJ1-2; D unresolved. Germline V gene sequence: CDR1 SGDLS, CDR2 YYNGEE. Trimming took off 3 bases at V and 2 bases at J, with 11 bases between the two ends. This CDR3 region has 14 residues. CDR3 loop: CASSGTGSNYGYTF. In DNA, the CDR3 is TGTGCCAGCAGCGGCACCGGGTCAAACTATGGCTACACCTTC.

The J gene is TRBJ2-7, the V gene TRBV28; tentatively, D is TRBD2 (5 bases). Germline V gene lookup returns CDR1 MDHEN and CDR2 SYDVKM. This CDR3 region has 15 residues. V gave up 2 bases and J gave up 4 bases, with 15 bases separating them. The CDR3 region has the DNA TGTGCCAGCAGTTTAGGGTTAGCGAAGAGGTACGAGCAGTACTTC. The encoded protein is CASSLGLAKRYEQYF.

The CDR3 region has the DNA TGTGCCAGCAGCTTGGGGGGACAGGGTACGTACGAGCAGTACTTC. Encoded protein: CASSLGGQGTYEQYF. The V gene is TRBV5-4, the J gene TRBJ2-7; 9 nucleotides align to TRBD1. V trimming: 0 bases; J trimming: 4 bases; junction bases outside the gene matches: 5. Germline V gives CDR1 SGHNT, CDR2 YYREEE (reference sequence). The CDR3 sequence is 15 residues long.

This clone was detected only a few times. This rearrangement joins TRBV11-2 to TRBJ2-7; D is ambiguous. Germline CDR1 reads SGHAT; CDR2 reads FQNNGV. The V end was cut by 0 bases, the J end by 0 bases, with 9 bases between. The CDR3 runs to 15 residues. The CDR3 spells CASSLDLATSYEQYF. DNA for the CDR3: TGTGCCAGCAGCTTAGATTTGGCCACCTCCTACGAGCAGTACTTC.

The V gene is TRBV7-8, the J gene TRBJ2-7; D is unclear. Germline loops: CDR1 SGHVS, CDR2 FQNEAQ. CDR3 size: 12 residues. V was shortened by 8 bases and J by 4 bases, with 12 bases between the two germline ends. CDR3 sequence reads: CASVGVYYEQYF. Written as DNA, the CDR3 is TGTGCCAGCGTCGGAGTATATTACGAGCAGTACTTC.

The chain is built from TRBV11-1 and TRBJ2-7; D perhaps matches TRBD1 (5 bases). V was clipped by 10 bases and J by 2 bases, with 15 bases between them. This CDR3 is 13 amino acids long. The germline CDR1 and CDR2 sequences are SGHAT and FQDESV (reference sequence). The CDR3 coding sequence is TGTGCCACCGGAAGGGGCTTGACCTACGAGCAGTACTTC. Amino acid sequence: CATGRGLTYEQYF.